Listed below are T cell receptor beta chains from one sample, sequenced in a study of memory CD4+ T cells and cytomegalovirus serostatus. The data were produced by immunoSEQ multiplex PCR, yet TCRdb's version contains in-frame clones alone and is incomplete. The sample shows fewer than 90,000 clones, about 73% of them seen only once. The sequencing sample was made of memory CD4+ T cells from blood. The receptor source for this set is an adult in good health and CMV-seropositive. The CDR3 runs from the conserved cysteine through the conserved F or W. The D gene is left open where the match is weak. For some rows the clone size is stated as once, few or many, or as a class when expanded; others skip it.

D gene: -
clone size: -
J gene: TRBJ1-4
V gene: TRBV6-1
CDR3 length: 17
CDR3 DNA: TGTGCCAGCAGTGATGGGGCGGGTAGGGCTTGGGGTGAAAAACTGTTTTTT
CDR3 protein: CASSDGAGRAWGEKLFF

D gene: -
clone size: -
J gene: TRBJ1-1
V gene: TRBV9
CDR3 length: 15
CDR3 DNA: TGTGCCAGCAGCGTAGTGATGGGGGTGAACACTGAAGCTTTCTTT
CDR3 protein: CASSVVMGVNTEAFF

D gene: -
clone size: -
J gene: TRBJ1-5
V gene: TRBV4-2
CDR3 length: 16
CDR3 DNA: TGTGCCAGCAGCCAAGATTTGGTGGGGGGCAGGCAGCCCCAGCATTTT
CDR3 protein: CASSQDLVGGRQPQHF

D gene: TRBD1
clone size: few
J gene: TRBJ2-7
V gene: TRBV7-2
CDR3 length: 13
CDR3 DNA: TGTGCCAGCAGGAGGACAGGTGTTGACGAGCAGTACTTC
CDR3 protein: CASRRTGVDEQYF

D gene: -
clone size: -
J gene: TRBJ2-2
V gene: TRBV11-2
CDR3 length: 13
CDR3 DNA: TGTGCCAGCAGCTCGGTGGACCCCGGGGAGCTGTTTTTT
CDR3 protein: CASSSVDPGELFF

D gene: TRBD2
clone size: -
J gene: TRBJ2-5
V gene: TRBV5-4
CDR3 length: 17
CDR3 DNA: TGTGCCAGCAGCTTGGAAGGTCTCTCGGGGGGGGGAGAGACCCAGTACTTC
CDR3 protein: CASSLEGLSGGGETQYF

D gene: -
clone size: -
J gene: TRBJ2-7
V gene: TRBV2
CDR3 length: 11
CDR3 DNA: TGTGCCAGCAGTGAAGTTTACGAGCAGTACTTC
CDR3 protein: CASSEVYEQYF

D gene: -
clone size: -
J gene: TRBJ2-1
V gene: TRBV9
CDR3 length: 13
CDR3 DNA: TGTGCCAGCAGCGTAGGTCTACTCAATGAGCAGTTCTTC
CDR3 protein: CASSVGLLNEQFF

D gene: -
clone size: -
J gene: TRBJ1-2
V gene: TRBV7-2
CDR3 length: 12
CDR3 DNA: TGTGCCAGCAGCTTGAGACGGTATGGCTACACCTTC
CDR3 protein: CASSLRRYGYTF

D gene: TRBD1
clone size: -
J gene: TRBJ2-1
V gene: TRBV11-2
CDR3 length: 15
CDR3 DNA: TGTGCCAGCAGCTTAACAGGGGGTCGCCACAATGAGCAGTTCTTC
CDR3 protein: CASSLTGGRHNEQFF

D gene: -
clone size: -
J gene: TRBJ1-4
V gene: TRBV4-2
CDR3 length: 16
CDR3 DNA: TGTGCCAGCAGCTTGGCGGGGGCTGGGGTCGGCGAAAAACTGTTTTTT
CDR3 protein: CASSLAGAGVGEKLFF

D gene: -
clone size: -
J gene: TRBJ2-7
V gene: TRBV5-1
CDR3 length: 14
CDR3 DNA: TGCGCCAGCAGCTTGACAGGGGTCGCGGGGGAGCAGTACTTC
CDR3 protein: CASSLTGVAGEQYF

D gene: TRBD1
clone size: -
J gene: TRBJ2-1
V gene: TRBV7-8
CDR3 length: 15
CDR3 DNA: TGTGCCAGCAGCTTAGCCCGGGGACAGGGGTCTGAGCAGTTCTTC
CDR3 protein: CASSLARGQGSEQFF

D gene: -
clone size: -
J gene: TRBJ1-2
V gene: TRBV29-1
CDR3 length: 13
CDR3 DNA: TGCAGCGTTGAAGACCCGGATAACTATGGCTACACCTTC
CDR3 protein: CSVEDPDNYGYTF

D gene: -
clone size: -
J gene: TRBJ2-1
V gene: TRBV25-1
CDR3 length: 15
CDR3 DNA: TGTGCCAGCAGTGATAAGACGGGGTCCTACAATGAGCAGTTCTTC
CDR3 protein: CASSDKTGSYNEQFF

D gene: -
clone size: medium-sized
J gene: TRBJ1-6
V gene: TRBV5-4
CDR3 length: 15
CDR3 DNA: TGTGCCAGCAGCGAGACTATGGGGCCCAATTCACCCCTCCACTTT
CDR3 protein: CASSETMGPNSPLHF

D gene: -
clone size: -
J gene: TRBJ2-5
V gene: TRBV2
CDR3 length: 15
CDR3 DNA: TGTGCCAGCAGTGTGGTGGGAGGTCTCTGGGAGACCCAGTACTTC
CDR3 protein: CASSVVGGLWETQYF

D gene: -
clone size: -
J gene: TRBJ2-6
V gene: TRBV5-6
CDR3 length: 16
CDR3 DNA: TGTGCCAGCAGCACTGACCGGTTCTCTGGGGCCAACGTCCTGACTTTC
CDR3 protein: CASSTDRFSGANVLTF

D gene: TRBD1
clone size: -
J gene: TRBJ1-5
V gene: TRBV19
CDR3 length: 15
CDR3 DNA: TGTGCCAGTAGTATGGGGACAGGTGGCAATCAGCCCCAGCATTTT
CDR3 protein: CASSMGTGGNQPQHF

D gene: -
clone size: few
J gene: TRBJ1-6
V gene: TRBV6-1
CDR3 length: 17
CDR3 DNA: TGTGCCAGCAGTGAAGTCCCCCCAACAGGAAATAATTCACCCCTCCACTTT
CDR3 protein: CASSEVPPTGNNSPLHF

D gene: -
clone size: -
J gene: TRBJ1-5
V gene: TRBV28
CDR3 length: 14
CDR3 DNA: TGTGCCAGCAGTTTAGAGCAGTGGGACCAGCCCCAGCATTTT
CDR3 protein: CASSLEQWDQPQHF

D gene: -
clone size: -
J gene: TRBJ1-1
V gene: TRBV7-2
CDR3 length: 15
CDR3 DNA: TGTGCCAGCAGCACTCGGCGGGGGGTGGGCCCTGAAGCTTTCTTT
CDR3 protein: CASSTRRGVGPEAFF

D gene: -
clone size: -
J gene: TRBJ2-7
V gene: TRBV6-5
CDR3 length: 15
CDR3 DNA: TGTGCCAGCAGTCAAACCGGGATCCAGTCTCCCGAGCAGTACTTC
CDR3 protein: CASSQTGIQSPEQYF

D gene: -
clone size: -
J gene: TRBJ1-5
V gene: TRBV11-2
CDR3 length: 17
CDR3 DNA: TGTGCCAGCAGCTTAAGTACGCCGTCACCTAGCAATCAGTCCCAGCATTTT
CDR3 protein: CASSLSTPSPSNQSQHF

D gene: TRBD1
clone size: -
J gene: TRBJ1-4
V gene: TRBV15
CDR3 length: 16
CDR3 DNA: TGTGCCACCAGCAGGAGTGGCAGGGGGCGAGGTGAAAAACTGTTTTTT
CDR3 protein: CATSRSGRGRGEKLFF

D gene: TRBD2
clone size: -
J gene: TRBJ2-7
V gene: TRBV11-2
CDR3 length: 14
CDR3 DNA: TGTGCCAGCAGCTTGTTTCTAGCGGGGGGGGAGCAGTACTTC
CDR3 protein: CASSLFLAGGEQYF

D gene: -
clone size: -
J gene: TRBJ2-5
V gene: TRBV5-1
CDR3 length: 15
CDR3 DNA: TGCGCCAGCAGCTTGGCCGGGGTCAGTTCAGAGACCCAGTACTTC
CDR3 protein: CASSLAGVSSETQYF

D gene: TRBD1
clone size: -
J gene: TRBJ1-6
V gene: TRBV28
CDR3 length: 16
CDR3 DNA: TGTGCCAGCAGTTCGTCAAAGGGGACAGTAAATTCACCCCTCCACTTT
CDR3 protein: CASSSSKGTVNSPLHF

D gene: -
clone size: -
J gene: TRBJ1-1
V gene: TRBV7-2
CDR3 length: 14
CDR3 DNA: TGTGCCAGCAGCTTAGATGGCAGGGGTACTGAAGCTTTCTTT
CDR3 protein: CASSLDGRGTEAFF

D gene: TRBD1
clone size: -
J gene: TRBJ2-3
V gene: TRBV30
CDR3 length: 14
CDR3 DNA: TGTGCCTGGAGTGTAGAGTCCCGGGACAGGGTGCAGTATTTT
CDR3 protein: CAWSVESRDRVQYF

D gene: TRBD1
clone size: -
J gene: TRBJ2-3
V gene: TRBV19
CDR3 length: 18
CDR3 DNA: TGTGCCAGTAGCGGAGGACAGGGGGGACATCCTAGCACAGATACGCAGTATTTT
CDR3 protein: CASSGGQGGHPSTDTQYF

D gene: -
clone size: -
J gene: TRBJ1-1
V gene: TRBV9
CDR3 length: 15
CDR3 DNA: TGTGCCAGCAGCGTAGTAGCGGGAGGTGGCACTGAAGCTTTCTTT
CDR3 protein: CASSVVAGGGTEAFF

D gene: -
clone size: -
J gene: TRBJ1-5
V gene: TRBV5-5
CDR3 length: 13
CDR3 DNA: TGTGCCAGCAGCTTGGCCCCAAATCAGCCCCAGCATTTT
CDR3 protein: CASSLAPNQPQHF

D gene: -
clone size: -
J gene: TRBJ1-2
V gene: TRBV11-2
CDR3 length: 14
CDR3 DNA: TGTGCCAGCAGCTTAGATGGACTTAACTATGGCTACACCTTC
CDR3 protein: CASSLDGLNYGYTF

D gene: TRBD1
clone size: -
J gene: TRBJ1-2
V gene: TRBV6-6
CDR3 length: 15
CDR3 DNA: TGTGCCAGCAGTTACTTGGCCGGGACAGGGTATGGCTACACCTTC
CDR3 protein: CASSYLAGTGYGYTF

D gene: -
clone size: -
J gene: TRBJ1-1
V gene: TRBV7-9
CDR3 length: 14
CDR3 DNA: TGTGCCAGCAGCCAAGAGACAGTGAACACTGAAGCTTTCTTT
CDR3 protein: CASSQETVNTEAFF

D gene: -
clone size: -
J gene: TRBJ1-5
V gene: TRBV6-5
CDR3 length: 14
CDR3 DNA: TGTGCCAGCAGTTCGAGGGGTAGCAATCAGCCCCAGCATTTT
CDR3 protein: CASSSRGSNQPQHF

D gene: TRBD2
clone size: -
J gene: TRBJ2-5
V gene: TRBV27
CDR3 length: 17
CDR3 DNA: TGTGCCAGCAGCACGAAACGACTAGCGGGAGTATGGGAGACCCAGTACTTC
CDR3 protein: CASSTKRLAGVWETQYF

D gene: -
clone size: -
J gene: TRBJ2-7
V gene: TRBV6-6
CDR3 length: 13
CDR3 DNA: TGTGCCAGCAGTTACGCGTCGTACATCGAGCAGTACTTC
CDR3 protein: CASSYASYIEQYF

D gene: -
clone size: -
J gene: TRBJ2-1
V gene: TRBV19
CDR3 length: 13
CDR3 DNA: TGTGCCAGTAGTATAGATCGTGAGTTTGAGCAGTTCTTC
CDR3 protein: CASSIDREFEQFF

D gene: -
clone size: -
J gene: TRBJ2-3
V gene: TRBV18
CDR3 length: 13
CDR3 DNA: TGTGCCAGCTCCGGCCAGGACGGGGATACGCAGTATTTT
CDR3 protein: CASSGQDGDTQYF

D gene: TRBD1
clone size: -
J gene: TRBJ2-6
V gene: TRBV6-5
CDR3 length: 15
CDR3 DNA: TGTGCCAGCAGTTCGGGACAGGCTGGGGCCAACGTCCTGACTTTC
CDR3 protein: CASSSGQAGANVLTF

D gene: -
clone size: -
J gene: TRBJ1-6
V gene: TRBV30
CDR3 length: 15
CDR3 DNA: TGTGCCTGGACTGTTGCCTTGGCAGGGAATTCACCCCTCCACTTT
CDR3 protein: CAWTVALAGNSPLHF

D gene: -
clone size: -
J gene: TRBJ1-2
V gene: TRBV6-5
CDR3 length: 15
CDR3 DNA: TGTGCCAGCACCCTACAGTCTTCGGGCTTCTATGGCTACACCTTC
CDR3 protein: CASTLQSSGFYGYTF

D gene: -
clone size: -
J gene: TRBJ1-1
V gene: TRBV30
CDR3 length: 13
CDR3 DNA: TGTGCCTGGAAGAACCCCGGGAACACTGAAGCTTTCTTT
CDR3 protein: CAWKNPGNTEAFF

D gene: -
clone size: -
J gene: TRBJ1-3
V gene: TRBV28
CDR3 length: 15
CDR3 DNA: TGTGCCAGCAGTTTATCTCCCAGCTCTGGAAACACCATATATTTT
CDR3 protein: CASSLSPSSGNTIYF